Following are 14 T cell receptor beta chains from one sample sequenced in a study of T cell responses to AZD1222 COVID-19 vaccine. Here immunoSEQ multiplex PCR was the method, and the copy in TCRdb shows in-frame clones only, minus some. The repertoire holds under 200,000 clones, with roughly 94% as singletons. The sample in question was peripheral blood, obtained on day 0 of AZD1222 vaccination. The source of these receptors is an adult in good health.

The J gene is TRBJ2-3, the V gene TRBV4-1; 10 bases match TRBD2. The CDR3 is 17 residues long. J lost 4 bases, V lost 0 bases, and 7 bases had no gene match. Germline CDR1 and CDR2: MGHRA and YSYEKL. The CDR3 DNA reads as TGCGCCAGCAGCCAAGATGGGCCTAGCGGGAGATCAGATACGCAGTATTTT. Protein sequence: CASSQDGPSGRSDTQYF.

The V gene is TRBV2, the J gene TRBJ1-2; D is undetermined. Between the trimmed V and J ends, which lost 5 bases and 5 bases, there was a span of 24 bases. The CDR3 is 17 amino acids. Germline V lookup: CDR1 SNHLY, CDR2 FYNNEI. The CDR3 protein is CASSLTANSSPTYGYTF. CDR3 DNA sequence: TGTGCCAGCAGTCTCACAGCAAACAGCTCCCCCACGTATGGCTACACCTTC.

This clone has a single count. The V gene is TRBV27, the J gene TRBJ2-7, with D possibly being TRBD2 (5 bases). This CDR3 spans 14 amino acids. Per the germline V gene, CDR1 is MNHEY and CDR2 is SMNVEV (reference sequence). Trimming took 5 bases from V and 7 from J, leaving 18 bases between them. CDR3: CASSNPGTGIEQYF. The DNA of the CDR3 is TGTGCCAGCAGTAACCCCGGAACCGGGATAGAGCAGTACTTC.

The DNA for the CDR3 is TGTGCCAGCAGCCAGGGACAGGGGTACTACACCTTC. Residues: CASSQGQGYYTF. The chain joins TRBV3-1 (or the pseudogene TRBV3-2) to TRBJ1-2; 10 nucleotides match TRBD1. V was pared by 3 bases and J by 10 bases, with 2 bases of the junction left unmatched. Germline V gene sequence: CDR1 LGHDT, CDR2 YNNKEL (reference sequence). The CDR3 covers 12 residues.

The chain has TRBV6-5 and TRBJ1-2; 7 bases are shared with TRBD1. This CDR3 is built from 12 residues. The germline V gene encodes CDR1 MNHEY and CDR2 SVGAGI. Losses at the gene ends were 8 bases for V and 8 bases for J; bases not matched to a gene: 8. The CDR3 spells CASGRTGYGYTF. CDR3 in DNA: TGTGCCAGCGGGAGGACAGGTTACGGCTACACCTTC.

This clone was seen once. This chain uses TRBV27 with TRBJ2-1, with 10 nucleotides matching TRBD2. Germline V gene sequence: CDR1 MNHEY, CDR2 SMNVEV (reference sequence). The CDR3 sequence is 15 residues long. After removal of 5 bases from V and 3 bases from J, the junction contained 4 bases not matched to a gene. The CDR3: CASSIIAGGYNEQFF. CDR3 nucleotides: TGTGCCAGCAGTATCATAGCGGGAGGCTACAATGAGCAGTTCTTC.

J is TRBJ2-1 and V is TRBV28, with D possibly matching TRBD1 (5 bases). Between the trimmed V and J ends, which lost 2 bases and 5 bases, there was a span of 7 bases. Germline lookup yields CDR1 MDHEN and CDR2 SYDVKM. The CDR3 loop spans 13 amino acids. Here the CDR3 DNA reads TGTGCCAGCAGTTTAGACAGAGACAATGAGCAGTTCTTC. It translates to CASSLDRDNEQFF.

The chain combines TRBV15 with TRBJ1-5; 11 bases match TRBD1. J lost 6 bases, V lost 5 bases, and 3 bases had no gene match. CDR3 length: 14 residues. CDR1 is LNHNV and CDR2 is YYDKDF in the germline V gene (reference sequence). CDR3: CATSGDRGGQPQHF. Here the CDR3 DNA reads TGTGCCACCAGCGGGGACAGGGGGGGTCAGCCCCAGCATTTT.

This clone occurred a few times. The chain joins TRBV5-1 to TRBJ2-7; 13 positions agree with TRBD2. Germline-derived CDR1 and CDR2 are SGHRS and YFSETQ. This CDR3 comprises 15 residues. V shed 5 bases and J 3 bases; nucleotides not matched to a gene: 5. The CDR3 nucleotides read TGCGCCAGCAGACCCGGGACTAGCGGGATCTACGAGCAGTACTTC. Translated: CASRPGTSGIYEQYF.

The chain carries TRBV6-5 and TRBJ1-1; perhaps TRBD1 as D (6 bases). Germline CDR1 MNHEY, CDR2 SVGAGI. V lost 6 bases, J lost 5 bases, and 13 bases lay in between. This CDR3 spans 13 amino acids. CDR3 sequence: CASRTQGGTEAFF. CDR3 in DNA: TGTGCCAGCAGAACACAGGGAGGAACTGAAGCTTTCTTT.

In DNA, the CDR3 is TGCAGTGCTAGTGGGACGGCTCGCAATCAGCCCCAGCATTTT. Translated: CSASGTARNQPQHF. The chain links TRBV20-1 to TRBJ1-5; tentatively, D is TRBD1 (5 bases). The CDR3 is made up of 14 amino acids. Germline V gene sequence: CDR1 DFQATT, CDR2 SNEGSKA (reference sequence). The V and J ends lost 3 bases and 2 bases respectively, with 11 bases between them.

CDR3 DNA: TGTGCCAGCAGTTTACCTCCGGACAGGACTGACTATGGCTACACCTTC. It is translated as CASSLPPDRTDYGYTF. The rearrangement links TRBV28 to TRBJ1-2; 7 nucleotides match TRBD1. CDR1 is MDHEN, CDR2 SYDVKM, per germline. J lost 3 bases, V lost 2 bases, and 9 bases had no gene match. The CDR3 length is 16 residues.

The chain has TRBV28 and TRBJ1-6; 8 nucleotides line up with TRBD1. Germline values: CDR1 MDHEN, CDR2 SYDVKM. The V and J ends lost 6 bases and 9 bases, in that order; junction bases with no gene match: 4. The CDR3 loop spans 13 amino acids. CDR3 nucleotide sequence: TGTGCCAGCAGAGACAGGGGTTTTTCACCCCTCCACTTT. It codes for CASRDRGFSPLHF.

The chain carries TRBV29-1 and TRBJ1-1; 7 nucleotides agree with TRBD1. CDR3 size: 13 residues. V dropped 1 base and J dropped 11; count of bases not matched to a gene: 10. The V gene's germline CDR1 is SQVTM and CDR2 ANQGSEA. In nucleotides, the CDR3 is TGCAGCGTTGAAGGAAGGCTGACAGGGTATGCTTTCTTT. This translates into CSVEGRLTGYAFF.